This is a list of T cell receptor beta chains from one sample in a study of blood T cell repertoires in COVID-19. Produced via immunoSEQ multiplex PCR; TCRdb's table is partial and in-frame only. The data hold 150,000 to 200,000 clones, with around 82% observed a single time. The sample was peripheral blood. These receptors were obtained from a woman older than 75 with acute or convalescent COVID-19. The conserved cysteine and the conserved F or W are not part of the CDR3 here. A D gene is named only where the DNA matches it firmly. Size is omitted from some rows. Given values are once, few, many or a class for expanded clones.

D: -
J: TRBJ1-6
V: TRBV11-2
size: -
CDR3: ASRSPGARNSPLH

D: TRBD2
J: TRBJ2-1
V: TRBV19
size: -
CDR3: ASSSGGSSYNEQF

D: -
J: TRBJ2-7
V: TRBV2
size: -
CDR3: ASTLTPIGYEQY

D: -
J: TRBJ1-5
V: TRBV28
size: few
CDR3: ASRIQDSNQPQH

D: -
J: TRBJ1-5
V: TRBV30
size: -
CDR3: AWSDREYQPQH

D: TRBD1
J: TRBJ1-5
V: TRBV28
size: -
CDR3: ASSEGQYQPQH

D: -
J: TRBJ1-5
V: TRBV19
size: -
CDR3: ASSGSNQPQH

D: -
J: TRBJ2-7
V: TRBV15
size: -
CDR3: ATSSHRVGSYEQY

D: -
J: TRBJ1-2
V: TRBV7-9
size: once
CDR3: ATQGLQGYT

D: -
J: TRBJ1-4
V: TRBV18
size: -
CDR3: ASSPEPNEKLF

D: TRBD1
J: TRBJ2-5
V: TRBV29-1
size: -
CDR3: SVQQTGLETQY

D: -
J: TRBJ1-1
V: TRBV6-5
size: -
CDR3: ASSSRTAMNTEAF

D: -
J: TRBJ1-5
V: TRBV29-1
size: -
CDR3: SVSRDLGQPQH

D: TRBD1
J: TRBJ1-3
V: TRBV7-2
size: -
CDR3: ASSSGTGSGNTIY

D: -
J: TRBJ2-5
V: TRBV29-1
size: -
CDR3: SVDRGGETQY

D: -
J: TRBJ2-5
V: TRBV5-6
size: -
CDR3: ASSLPGDQETQY

D: -
J: TRBJ1-4
V: TRBV7-2
size: -
CDR3: ASSLVLSANEKLF

D: TRBD1
J: TRBJ2-2
V: TRBV11-2
size: -
CDR3: AGSRQGVGELF

D: TRBD1
J: TRBJ2-1
V: TRBV27
size: few
CDR3: ASRWTGATNEQF

D: -
J: TRBJ1-2
V: TRBV4-3
size: -
CDR3: ASSQDLRGSYT